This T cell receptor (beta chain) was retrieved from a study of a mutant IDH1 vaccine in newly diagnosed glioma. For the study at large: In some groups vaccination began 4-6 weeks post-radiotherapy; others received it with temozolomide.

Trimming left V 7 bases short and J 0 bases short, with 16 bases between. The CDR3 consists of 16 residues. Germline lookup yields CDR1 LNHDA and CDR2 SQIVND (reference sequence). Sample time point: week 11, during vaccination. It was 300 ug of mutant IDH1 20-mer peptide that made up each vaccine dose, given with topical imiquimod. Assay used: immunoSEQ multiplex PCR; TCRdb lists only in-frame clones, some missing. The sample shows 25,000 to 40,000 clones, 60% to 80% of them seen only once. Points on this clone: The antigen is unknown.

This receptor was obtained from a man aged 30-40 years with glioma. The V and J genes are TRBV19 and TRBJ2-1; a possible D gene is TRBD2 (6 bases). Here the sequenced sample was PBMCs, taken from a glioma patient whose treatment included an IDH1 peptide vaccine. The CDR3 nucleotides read TGTGCCAGTACCCCCCCCGGGGACTTCTCCTACAATGAGCAGTTCTTC. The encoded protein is CASTPPGDFSYNEQFF.